This entry is about one T cell receptor (beta chain). This CDR3 region has 13 residues. Germline loops: CDR1 MGHDK, CDR2 SYGVNS. Unmatched junction bases numbered 4, after V lost 4 bases and J lost 9 bases. This sample was included in a study of shared clonotypes between healthy human individuals. Method: immunoSEQ multiplex PCR; TCRdb's copy keeps in-frame clones and lacks some. The sample yields 2 million to 2.5 million clones, approximately 96% seen once. Material: naive CD4+ T cells sorted from blood. Subset reported: CD45RA+ positively selected. The rearrangement joins TRBV25-1 to TRBJ2-1, with 9 bases identical to TRBD1. The TCR sequence derives from a man between 18 and 35 years old in good health. CDR3 in amino acids: CASSATGGGEQFF. The CDR3 DNA reads TGTGCCAGCAGTGCTACAGGGGGCGGTGAGCAGTTCTTC.